The 8 T cell receptor beta chains presented below share a single source sample, sequenced in a study of patients and donors after allogeneic stem cell transplantation. From the RT-PCR reads, TCRdb called clonotypes with MiXCR, one entry per CDR3 protein. This sample has roughly 880,000 distinct CDR3 sequences, with more than 15% found just once. What was sequenced was blood, either unsorted or a sorted T cell fraction (not recorded which). The source is a human donor who was either an allogeneic HSCT recipient or a stem cell or donor lymphocyte infusion donor (not recorded which). It is not recorded whose cells these are; they may come from a transplant donor.

The chain joins TRBV15 to TRBJ1-1; possible D gene TRBD1, 6 bases. The CDR3 spans 15 residues. V lost 3 bases and J lost 5, with 16 bases in between. The germline V gene has CDR1 LNHNV and CDR2 YYDKDF (reference sequence). The CDR3 DNA reads as TGTGCCACCAGCAGGGATCGACAGGATTGGACTGAAGCTTTCTTT. Protein product: CATSRDRQDWTEAFF.

The chain employs TRBV10-3 and TRBJ2-5; tentatively, D is TRBD2 (6 bases). Germline CDR1 ENHRY, CDR2 SYGVKD. Trimming stripped 2 bases from V and 9 bases from J, with 16 bases between. The CDR3 spans 14 residues. The CDR3 is CAISEGRDWTPQYF. In DNA form, the CDR3 reads TGTGCCATCAGTGAGGGAAGGGACTGGACCCCCCAGTACTTC.

The rearrangement uses TRBV18 and TRBJ2-5, with D possibly matching TRBD1 (5 bases). The CDR3 has 15 amino acids. Germline assignment: CDR1 KGHSH and CDR2 LQKENI. V was cut by 3 bases and J by 2 bases, with 13 bases left in between. The CDR3 region is CASSPGLGDQETQYF. In nucleotides, the CDR3 is TGTGCCAGCTCACCCGGGCTAGGGGATCAAGAGACCCAGTACTTC.

This chain joins TRBV30 and TRBJ1-1; TRBD1 might be the D (5 bases). The CDR3 covers 15 residues. V was pared by 4 bases and J by 2 bases, with 17 bases between. The V gene's germline CDR1 is GTSNPN and CDR2 SVGIG (reference sequence). The CDR3 protein is CAWTQAGTINTEAFF. The CDR3 DNA reads as TGTGCCTGGACCCAAGCCGGGACGATAAACACTGAAGCTTTCTTT. Full variable domain (missing parts from reference TRBV30 and TRBJ1-1): SQTIHQWPATLVQPVGSPLSLECTVEGTSNPNLYWYRQAAGRGLQLLFYSVGIGQISSEVPQNLSASRPQDRQFILSSKKLLLSDSGFYLCAWTQAGTINTEAFFGQGTRLTVV.

This clonotype was detected a few times. V usage is TRBV6-2 or TRBV6-3 and J usage is TRBJ1-1, with TRBD1 as a possible D gene (5 bases). The CDR3 has 13 residues. V shed 7 bases and J shed 6 bases, with 15 bases lying between them. Germline V CDR1 and CDR2: MNHEY, SVGEGT. CDR3 in DNA: TGTGCCAGCACTCAGGGTAGAGTCGCTGAAGCTTTCTTT. Translating gives CASTQGRVAEAFF.

The chain is built from TRBV5-1 and TRBJ2-7; possible D gene TRBD2, 5 bases. The germline V gene encodes CDR1 SGHRS and CDR2 YFSETQ. CDR3 length equals 14 residues. The ends were cut back, 6 bases at V and 3 bases at J, with 16 bases in the middle. CDR3 sequence: CASTSGLGVYEQYF. The CDR3 coding sequence is TGCGCCAGCACCTCTGGACTGGGAGTCTACGAGCAGTACTTC. The full variable domain, with the rest looked up from reference TRBV5-1 and TRBJ2-7, is KAGVTQTPRYLIKTRGQQVTLSCSPISGHRSVSWYQQTPGQGLQFLFEYFSETQRNKGNFPGRFSGRQFSNSRSEMNVSTLELGDSALYLCASTSGLGVYEQYFGPGTRLTVT.

V and J are TRBV6-5 and TRBJ2-3, with 14 bases matching TRBD2. The CDR3 spans 17 residues. The junction had 8 bases not matched to a gene; V was cut back by 2 bases and J by 7 bases. Germline CDR1 and CDR2: MNHEY and SVGAGI. For the CDR3, the DNA is TGTGCCAGCAGTTACACCGGGACTAGCGGGAGTGAGAATACGCAGTATTTT. Translating gives CASSYTGTSGSENTQYF.

This clonotype has a count of ten or more. J is TRBJ2-7 and V is TRBV27, with a tentative D call TRBD1 (6 bases). Germline V gives CDR1 MNHEY, CDR2 SMNVEV (reference sequence). The V and J ends lost 5 bases and 7 bases respectively, with 21 bases between them. The CDR3 has 15 amino acids. This CDR3 reads CASSPRLWGHLEQYF. The DNA for the CDR3 is TGTGCCAGCAGTCCAAGGCTCTGGGGACACCTGGAGCAGTACTTC.